The 18 T cell receptor beta chains below all came from one sample that was sequenced in a study of regulatory T cells in long-lasting Graves disease. Regarding time point: persistent/refractory GD, antithyroid drugs over 5 years with positive TRAb. Construction of the TCR library relied on RNA isolated from PBMCs. In building TCR beta libraries, iRepertoire HTBI primers were used together with Arm-PCR of CDR3 regions. TCRdb ran MiXCR on the multiplex PCR reads and lists one entry per CDR3 protein. The table includes a few hundred thousand distinct CDR3 sequences, 22% detected once. This material consisted of peripheral blood mononuclear cells (PBMCs), taken when the disease was refractory, from a patient treated with antithyroid drugs. Source of these receptors: a female donor with Graves disease.

The chain couples TRBV29-1 to TRBJ2-2, with 12 bases that match TRBD1. Germline V gene sequence: CDR1 SQVTM, CDR2 ANQGSEA. The V and J ends lost 1 base and 4 bases, in that order; junction bases with no gene match: 7. CDR3 length equals 17 residues. The CDR3 region has the DNA TGCAGCGTTGAAGTTCTGGGACAGGGGGCGAGCACCGGGGAGCTGTTTTTT. Translated: CSVEVLGQGASTGELFF.

This clonotype occurred many times. The V call is TRBV28, the J call TRBJ1-2; D remains unclear. CDR1 and CDR2 (germline): MDHEN, SYDVKM. The CDR3 has 14 residues. With 2 bases removed from V and 10 bases from J, the gap between germline ends came to 17 bases. The CDR3 loop is CASSLGLYRISYTF. For the CDR3, the DNA is TGTGCCAGCAGTTTAGGACTATACCGCATTTCCTACACCTTC.

This clonotype was recorded at least ten times. V usage is TRBV19 and J usage is TRBJ1-5; 10 nucleotides align to TRBD1. In germline, CDR1 is LNHDA, CDR2 SQIVND (reference sequence). The ends lost 8 bases at V and 7 bases at J; junction bases unmatched: 11. The CDR3 is 15 amino acids. CDR3 protein: CASARETGGEQPQHF. The CDR3 region has the DNA TGTGCCAGTGCCCGGGAGACAGGGGGCGAGCAGCCCCAGCATTTT.

The rearrangement joins TRBV9 to TRBJ1-1; 8 bases align to TRBD1. J gave up 6 bases and V 4 bases, and 14 bases lay outside the gene matches. The CDR3 covers 16 residues. In germline, CDR1 is SGDLS, CDR2 YYNGEE. CDR3 in DNA: TGTGCCAGCAGCCCTTGGACAGGGACTTTTTCTTCTGAAGCTTTCTTT. It specifies CASSPWTGTFSSEAFF.

This chain joins TRBV19 and TRBJ1-1; unclear D gene. Germline loops: CDR1 LNHDA, CDR2 SQIVND (reference sequence). This CDR3 contains 15 residues. V lost 6 bases, J lost 0 bases, and 14 bases lay in between. CDR3 DNA sequence: TGTGCCAGTAGCTTGGGAGAGCTTCTGAACACTGAAGCTTTCTTT. Its translation is CASSLGELLNTEAFF.

The V gene is TRBV7-8, the J gene TRBJ1-2, with D maybe TRBD1 (5 bases). The CDR3 runs to 16 residues. V was shortened by 5 bases and J by 0 bases, with 16 bases between the two germline ends. Germline assignment: CDR1 SGHVS and CDR2 FQNEAQ. Here the CDR3 reads CASSREAGEANYGYTF. The CDR3 DNA sequence: TGTGCCAGCAGCCGGGAGGCGGGGGAAGCTAACTATGGCTACACCTTC.

At least ten counts were recorded for this clonotype. The chain is built from TRBV10-3 and TRBJ1-2; 7 bases fit TRBD1. With V trimmed by 0 bases and J by 4 bases, 8 bases remained unmatched. From germline, CDR1 is ENHRY and CDR2 SYGVKD. The CDR3 spans 16 residues. The CDR3 region is CAISESPGQPLYGYTF. CDR3 bases: TGTGCCATCAGTGAGTCTCCGGGACAGCCCCTCTATGGCTACACCTTC.

This clonotype was counted at least ten times. The chain combines TRBV2 with TRBJ2-5; maybe TRBD2 (5 bases). V lost 8 bases to trimming and J lost 4 bases, with 20 bases between them. The V gene's germline CDR1 is SNHLY and CDR2 FYNNEI. The CDR3 has 15 residues. CDR3: CASATQSIGGETQYF. In DNA form, the CDR3 reads TGTGCCAGCGCCACCCAGAGCATCGGAGGAGAGACCCAGTACTTC.

V gene TRBV28 combines with J gene TRBJ2-5, with 8 bases identical to TRBD2. The CDR3 is 14 residues long. The V segment lost 6 bases and the J segment 1 base; nucleotides outside the gene matches: 4. Germline-derived CDR1 and CDR2 are MDHEN and SYDVKM. The CDR3 loop is CASSQGTSQETQYF. In DNA form, the CDR3 reads TGTGCCAGCAGCCAAGGGACTAGCCAAGAGACCCAGTACTTC.

This clonotype was counted many times. This chain uses TRBV7-2 with TRBJ1-3; D possibly corresponds to TRBD1 (5 bases). This CDR3 comprises 15 residues. Germline CDR1 SGHTA, CDR2 FQGNSA. V was cut by 5 bases and J by 4 bases, with 15 bases left in between. The CDR3, as DNA: TGTGCCAGCAGCATGGGACCAAACGTAGGAAACACCATATATTTT. Residues: CASSMGPNVGNTIYF. The full variable domain, in which reference TRBV7-2 and TRBJ1-3 provide the parts outside the CDR3, is GAGVSQSPSNKVTEKGKDVELRCDPISGHTALYWYRQSLGQGLEFLIYFQGNSAPDKSGLPSDRFSAERTGGSVSTLTIQRTQQEDSAVYLCASSMGPNVGNTIYFGEGSWLTVV.

V is TRBV5-4 and J is TRBJ2-7, with TRBD2 as a possible D gene (7 bases). The V and J ends lost 4 bases and 2 bases respectively, with 19 bases between them. This CDR3 comprises 16 residues. CDR1 is SGHNT, CDR2 YYREEE, per germline (reference sequence). The CDR3 reads CASSPKGGGGPYEQYF. CDR3 bases: TGTGCCAGCAGCCCCAAGGGGGGCGGGGGCCCCTACGAGCAGTACTTC.

This clonotype was observed many times. The CDR3 protein is CASSPPWQGTRFGNQPQHF. CDR3 DNA: TGTGCCAGCAGTCCCCCTTGGCAGGGTACGCGGTTTGGCAATCAGCCCCAGCATTTT. The V call is TRBV28, the J call TRBJ1-5, with D maybe TRBD1 (5 bases). This CDR3 region has 19 residues. Germline CDR1 and CDR2: MDHEN and SYDVKM. V was pared by 5 bases and J by 2 bases, with 25 bases between.

As regards this clonotype: Since a much larger clone is just one base distant, this may be a read error. This chain links TRBV10-3 with TRBJ1-6; weak D call: TRBD1 (5 bases). Germline V gene data show CDR1 as ENHRY and CDR2 as SYGVKD. This CDR3 region has 16 residues. V dropped 0 bases and J dropped 11 bases, with 17 bases sitting between them. Here the CDR3 reads CAISESAASGGPPLHF. The CDR3 DNA follows: TGTGCCATCAGTGAGTCCGCCGCGTCCGGGGGTCCACCCCTCCACTTT.

This clonotype has only a few counts. This sequence joins TRBV3-1 and TRBJ1-6; D not resolved. CDR1 and CDR2 (germline): LGHDT, YNNKEL (reference sequence). Deletions cut 1 base from V and 7 bases from J, with 11 bases between. CDR3 length: 15 amino acids. CDR3 bases: TGTGCCAGCAGCCAAGGTGTAGGCGTCAATTCACCCCTCCACTTT. This translates into CASSQGVGVNSPLHF.

This clonotype occurred many times. V gene TRBV12-5 combines with J gene TRBJ1-2; D ambiguous. Between the trimmed V and J ends, which lost 1 base and 0 bases, there was a span of 15 bases. Germline CDR1 is LGHNT and CDR2 is FRNRAP. The CDR3 extends over 17 amino acids. The CDR3 spells CASGLESWRTANYGYTF. Written as DNA, the CDR3 is TGTGCTAGTGGTTTGGAGTCGTGGCGGACTGCTAACTATGGCTACACCTTC.

This clonotype has at least ten counts. The CDR3 coding sequence is TGTGCCAGCAGTGAATACAGCAGCATCCTAGAATATGGCTACACCTTC. Translating it yields CASSEYSSILEYGYTF. The chain combines TRBV2 with TRBJ1-2; no clear D. CDR1 SNHLY and CDR2 FYNNEI come from the germline V gene. This CDR3 region has 16 residues. The ends were cut back, 2 bases at V and 5 bases at J, with 18 bases in the middle.

The rearrangement links TRBV12-3 or TRBV12-4 to TRBJ1-3; D uncertain. This CDR3 has 13 residues. V was shortened by 5 bases and J by 8 bases, with 13 bases between the two germline ends. The CDR3 region has the DNA TGTGCCAGCAGTCTCAGCGCCGGGGACACCATATATTTT. Translated, it gives CASSLSAGDTIYF.

This clonotype was observed many times. This sequence joins TRBV28 and TRBJ2-7; maybe TRBD2 (7 bases). Between the trimmed V and J ends, which lost 5 bases and 1 base, there was a span of 18 bases. Germline loops: CDR1 MDHEN, CDR2 SYDVKM. This CDR3 is 16 amino acids long. The CDR3 here is CASSPYGGALSYEQYF. CDR3 nucleotide sequence: TGTGCCAGCAGTCCCTATGGGGGGGCCCTTTCCTACGAGCAGTACTTC.